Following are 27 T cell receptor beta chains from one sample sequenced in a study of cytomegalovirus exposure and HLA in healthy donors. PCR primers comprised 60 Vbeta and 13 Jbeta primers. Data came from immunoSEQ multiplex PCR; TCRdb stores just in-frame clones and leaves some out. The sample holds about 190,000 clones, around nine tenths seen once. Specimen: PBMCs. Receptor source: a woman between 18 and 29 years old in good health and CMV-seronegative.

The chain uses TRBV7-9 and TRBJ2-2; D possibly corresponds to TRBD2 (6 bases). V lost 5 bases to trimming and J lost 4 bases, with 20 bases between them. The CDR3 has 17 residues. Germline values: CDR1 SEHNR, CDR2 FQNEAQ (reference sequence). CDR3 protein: CASSRYSGSGSTGELFF. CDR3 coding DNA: TGTGCCAGCAGCCGCTACTCGGGTAGCGGTAGCACCGGGGAGCTGTTTTTT.

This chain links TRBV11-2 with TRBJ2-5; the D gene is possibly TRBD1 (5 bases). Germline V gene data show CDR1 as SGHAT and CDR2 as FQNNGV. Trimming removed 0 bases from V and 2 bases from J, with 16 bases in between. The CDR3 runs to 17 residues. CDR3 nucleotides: TGTGCCAGCAGCTTAGATCAGCTTGGGGCAGCACAAGAGACCCAGTACTTC. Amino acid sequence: CASSLDQLGAAQETQYF.

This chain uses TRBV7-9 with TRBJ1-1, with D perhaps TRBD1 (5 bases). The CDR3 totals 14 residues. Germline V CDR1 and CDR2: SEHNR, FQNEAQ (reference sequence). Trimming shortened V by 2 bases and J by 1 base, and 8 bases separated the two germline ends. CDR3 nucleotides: TGTGCCAGCAGCTTAATGGGGGGGAACACTGAAGCTTTCTTT. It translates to CASSLMGGNTEAFF. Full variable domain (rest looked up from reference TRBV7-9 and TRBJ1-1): DTGVSQNPRHKITKRGQNVTFRCDPISEHNRLYWYRQTLGQGPEFLTYFQNEAQLEKSRLLSDRFSAERPKGSFSTLEIQRTEQGDSAMYLCASSLMGGNTEAFFGQGTRLTVV.

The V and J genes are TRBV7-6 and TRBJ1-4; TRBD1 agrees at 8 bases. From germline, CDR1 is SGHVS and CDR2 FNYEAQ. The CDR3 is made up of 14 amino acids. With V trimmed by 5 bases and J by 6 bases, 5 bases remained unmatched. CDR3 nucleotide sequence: TGTGCCAGCAGCCCGGACAGGGAACATGAAAAACTGTTTTTT. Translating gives CASSPDREHEKLFF.

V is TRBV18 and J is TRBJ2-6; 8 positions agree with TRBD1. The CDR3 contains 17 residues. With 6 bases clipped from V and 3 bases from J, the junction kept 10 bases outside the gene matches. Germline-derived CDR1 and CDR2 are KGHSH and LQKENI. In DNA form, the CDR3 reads TGTGCCAGCTCCCGTAGGACAGGGATAAGTGGGGCCAACGTCCTGACTTTC. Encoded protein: CASSRRTGISGANVLTF.

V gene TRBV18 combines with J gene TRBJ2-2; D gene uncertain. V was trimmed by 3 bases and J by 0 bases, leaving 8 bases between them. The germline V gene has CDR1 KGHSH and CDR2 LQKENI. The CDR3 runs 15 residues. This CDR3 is CASSPPVANTGELFF. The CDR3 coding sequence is TGTGCCAGCTCACCCCCCGTCGCGAACACCGGGGAGCTGTTTTTT.

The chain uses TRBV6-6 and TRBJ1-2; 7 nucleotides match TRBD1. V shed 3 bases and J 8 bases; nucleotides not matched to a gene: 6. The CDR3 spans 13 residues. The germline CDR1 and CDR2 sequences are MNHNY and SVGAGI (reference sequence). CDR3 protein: CASSYETGNGYTF. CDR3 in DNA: TGTGCCAGCAGTTATGAGACAGGGAACGGCTACACCTTC.

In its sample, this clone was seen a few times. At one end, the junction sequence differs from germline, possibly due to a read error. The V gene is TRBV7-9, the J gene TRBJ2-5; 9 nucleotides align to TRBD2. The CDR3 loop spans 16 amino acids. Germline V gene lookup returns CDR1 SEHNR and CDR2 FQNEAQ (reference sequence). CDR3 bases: TGTTCCAGCAGCCCCCCTGGGCTAGCGGGGAAAGAGACCCAGTACTTC. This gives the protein CSSSPPGLAGKETQYF.

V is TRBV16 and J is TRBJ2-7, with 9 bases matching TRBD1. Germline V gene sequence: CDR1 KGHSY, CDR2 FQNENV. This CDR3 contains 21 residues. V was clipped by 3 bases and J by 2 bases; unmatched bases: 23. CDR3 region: CASSHIEARDRDLTPAYEQYF. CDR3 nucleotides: TGTGCCAGCAGCCATATTGAGGCCCGGGACAGGGATCTAACTCCGGCCTACGAGCAGTACTTC.

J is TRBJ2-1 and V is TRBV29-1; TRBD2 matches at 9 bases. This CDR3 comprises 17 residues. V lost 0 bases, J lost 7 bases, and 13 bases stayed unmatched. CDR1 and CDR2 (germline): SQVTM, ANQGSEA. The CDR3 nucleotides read TGCAGCGTTGAAGACGTTGGTGGCGGGAGGGCCTGGAATGAGCAGTTCTTC. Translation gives CSVEDVGGGRAWNEQFF.

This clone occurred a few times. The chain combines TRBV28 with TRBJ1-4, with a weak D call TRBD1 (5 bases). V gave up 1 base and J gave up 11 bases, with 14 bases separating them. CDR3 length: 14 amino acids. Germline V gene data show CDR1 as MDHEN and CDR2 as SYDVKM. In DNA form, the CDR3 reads TGTGCCAGCAGTTTATCTGACGGTGGGGGGAAACTGTTTTTT. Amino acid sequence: CASSLSDGGGKLFF.

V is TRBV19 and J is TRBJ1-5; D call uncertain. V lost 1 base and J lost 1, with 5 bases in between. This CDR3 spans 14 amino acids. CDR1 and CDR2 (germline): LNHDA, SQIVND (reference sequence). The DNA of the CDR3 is TGTGCCAGTAGTATAGGAGCGAGCAATCAGCCCCAGCATTTT. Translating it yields CASSIGASNQPQHF.

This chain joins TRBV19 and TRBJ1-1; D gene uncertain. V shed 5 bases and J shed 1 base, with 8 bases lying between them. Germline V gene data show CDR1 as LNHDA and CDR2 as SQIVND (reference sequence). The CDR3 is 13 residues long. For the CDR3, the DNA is TGTGCCAGTAGTCCCAGGTCGAACACTGAAGCTTTCTTT. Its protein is CASSPRSNTEAFF.

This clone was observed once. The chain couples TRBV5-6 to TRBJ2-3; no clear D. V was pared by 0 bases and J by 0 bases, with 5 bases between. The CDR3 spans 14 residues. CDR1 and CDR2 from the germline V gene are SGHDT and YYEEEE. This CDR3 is CASSLARSTDTQYF. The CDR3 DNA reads TGTGCCAGCAGCTTGGCTCGGAGCACAGATACGCAGTATTTT.

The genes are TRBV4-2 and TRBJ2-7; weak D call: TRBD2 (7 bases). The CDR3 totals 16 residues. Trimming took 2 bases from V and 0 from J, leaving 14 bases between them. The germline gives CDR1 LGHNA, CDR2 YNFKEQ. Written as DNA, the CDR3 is TGTGCCAGCAGCCAACCTAAGGGGGGGAGCTCCTACGAGCAGTACTTC. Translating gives CASSQPKGGSSYEQYF.

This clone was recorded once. The DNA for the CDR3 is TGCAGCACCCCAGGGGGCGCGATGGGCTACACCTTC. Protein sequence: CSTPGGAMGYTF. The rearrangement links TRBV29-1 to TRBJ1-2; the match to TRBD1 covers 8 bases. Germline CDR1 SQVTM, CDR2 ANQGSEA. This CDR3 is 12 amino acids long. J was trimmed by 8 bases and V by 8 bases; bases with no gene match: 10.

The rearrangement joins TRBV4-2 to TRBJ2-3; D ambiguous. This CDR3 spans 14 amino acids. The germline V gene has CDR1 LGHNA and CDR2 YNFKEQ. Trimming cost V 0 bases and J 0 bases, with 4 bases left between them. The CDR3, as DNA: TGTGCCAGCAGCCAAGAAGCTAGCACAGATACGCAGTATTTT. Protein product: CASSQEASTDTQYF.

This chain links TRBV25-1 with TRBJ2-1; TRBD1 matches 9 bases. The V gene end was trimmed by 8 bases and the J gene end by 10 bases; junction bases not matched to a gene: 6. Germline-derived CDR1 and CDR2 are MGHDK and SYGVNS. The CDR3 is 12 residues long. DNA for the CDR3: TGTGCCAGCTGGGACAGGGCGGACGAGCAGTTCTTC. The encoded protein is CASWDRADEQFF.

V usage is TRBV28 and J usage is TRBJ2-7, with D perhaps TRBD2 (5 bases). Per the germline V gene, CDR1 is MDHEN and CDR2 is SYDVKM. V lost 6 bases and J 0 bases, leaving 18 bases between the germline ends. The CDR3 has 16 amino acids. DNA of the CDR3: TGTGCCAGCAGATCACCGGTACTAGGGCGCTCCTACGAGCAGTACTTC. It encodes CASRSPVLGRSYEQYF.

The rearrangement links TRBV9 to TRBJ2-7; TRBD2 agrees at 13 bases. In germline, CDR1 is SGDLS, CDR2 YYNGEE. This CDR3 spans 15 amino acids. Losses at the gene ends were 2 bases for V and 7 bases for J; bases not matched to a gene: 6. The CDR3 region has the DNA TGTGCCAGCAGCGTCGGACTAGCGGGAGAGGGGGAGCAGTACTTC. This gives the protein CASSVGLAGEGEQYF.

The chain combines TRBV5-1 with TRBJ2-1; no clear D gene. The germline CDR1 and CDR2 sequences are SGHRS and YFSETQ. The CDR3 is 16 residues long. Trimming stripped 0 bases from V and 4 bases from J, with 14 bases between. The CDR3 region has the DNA TGCGCCAGCAGCTTGGCCGTAGGAGCCGCGTACAATGAGCAGTTCTTC. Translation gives CASSLAVGAAYNEQFF.

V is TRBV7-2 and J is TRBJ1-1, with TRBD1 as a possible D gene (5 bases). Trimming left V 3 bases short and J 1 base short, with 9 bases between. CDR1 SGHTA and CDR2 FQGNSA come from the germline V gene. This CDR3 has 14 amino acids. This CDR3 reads CASSFRGSNTEAFF. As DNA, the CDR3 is TGTGCCAGCAGCTTTAGGGGATCGAACACTGAAGCTTTCTTT.

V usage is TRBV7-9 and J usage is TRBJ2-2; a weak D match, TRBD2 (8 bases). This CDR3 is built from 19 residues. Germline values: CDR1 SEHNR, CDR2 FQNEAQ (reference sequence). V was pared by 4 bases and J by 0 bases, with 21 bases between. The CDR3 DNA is TGTGCCAGCAGCTACCTCGGGAGGGACAGACTCGCGAACACCGGGGAGCTGTTTTTT. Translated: CASSYLGRDRLANTGELFF.

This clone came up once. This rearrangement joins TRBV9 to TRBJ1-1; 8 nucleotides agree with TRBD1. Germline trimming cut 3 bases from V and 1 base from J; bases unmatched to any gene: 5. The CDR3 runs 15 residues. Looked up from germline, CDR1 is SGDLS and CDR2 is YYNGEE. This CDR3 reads CASSATDRGNTEAFF. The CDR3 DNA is TGTGCCAGCAGCGCCACAGACAGGGGGAACACTGAAGCTTTCTTT.

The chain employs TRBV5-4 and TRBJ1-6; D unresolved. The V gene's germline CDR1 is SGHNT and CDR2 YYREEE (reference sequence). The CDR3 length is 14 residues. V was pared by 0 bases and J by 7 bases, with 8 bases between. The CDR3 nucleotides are TGTGCCAGCAGCTTGGCTGGAGTAAATTCACCCCTCCACTTT. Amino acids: CASSLAGVNSPLHF. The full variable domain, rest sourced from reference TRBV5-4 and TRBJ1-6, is ETGVTQSPTHLIKTRGQQVTLRCSSQSGHNTVSWYQQALGQGPQFIFQYYREEENGRGNFPPRFSGLQFPNYSSELNVNALELDDSALYLCASSLAGVNSPLHFGNGTRLTVT.

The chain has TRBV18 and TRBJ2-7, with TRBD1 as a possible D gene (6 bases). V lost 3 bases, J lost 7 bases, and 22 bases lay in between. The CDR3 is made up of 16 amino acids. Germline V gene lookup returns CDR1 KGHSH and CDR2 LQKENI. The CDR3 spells CASSPYSLGAGQEQYF. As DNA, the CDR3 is TGTGCCAGCTCACCTTACTCTTTGGGGGCAGGGCAAGAGCAGTACTTC.

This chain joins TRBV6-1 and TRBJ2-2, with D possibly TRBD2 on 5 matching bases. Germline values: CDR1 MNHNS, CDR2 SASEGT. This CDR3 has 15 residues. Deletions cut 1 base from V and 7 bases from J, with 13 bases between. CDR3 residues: CASSEGGGAVGELFF. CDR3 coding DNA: TGTGCCAGCAGTGAAGGAGGAGGAGCGGTCGGGGAGCTGTTTTTT.